This TCR beta chain was identified during a study of blood T cell repertoires in COVID-19. In the study overall: Some COVID-19 samples were acute and others convalescent; all came from the United States, Italy and Spain. From T cells, B-cell-depleted T cells, or PBMCs came the material, which was cDNA or gDNA.

Per the original methods: Amplified reference gene primers provided the basis for estimating nucleated cell counts. TCRdb keeps only in-frame clones here, not all; method: immunoSEQ multiplex PCR. Clone size and the V and J calls come from that table; the DNA yielded D and trimming. This sample yields more than 55,000 clones, of which approximately 88% are seen a single time; approximately 6.4% belongs to the top ten. This CDR3 spans 17 amino acids. The germline gives CDR1 SNHLY, CDR2 FYNNEI. Trimming removed 4 bases at V and 0 bases at J, with 13 bases between. The chain has TRBV2 and TRBJ2-6, with D unresolved. The clonotype originates from a woman aged 70 to 79 with acute or convalescent COVID-19. Material for sequencing was peripheral blood. The CDR3 reads CASSAEQFSSGANVLTF. The CDR3 DNA reads TGTGCCAGCAGTGCGGAACAGTTCTCCTCTGGGGCCAACGTCCTGACTTTC.